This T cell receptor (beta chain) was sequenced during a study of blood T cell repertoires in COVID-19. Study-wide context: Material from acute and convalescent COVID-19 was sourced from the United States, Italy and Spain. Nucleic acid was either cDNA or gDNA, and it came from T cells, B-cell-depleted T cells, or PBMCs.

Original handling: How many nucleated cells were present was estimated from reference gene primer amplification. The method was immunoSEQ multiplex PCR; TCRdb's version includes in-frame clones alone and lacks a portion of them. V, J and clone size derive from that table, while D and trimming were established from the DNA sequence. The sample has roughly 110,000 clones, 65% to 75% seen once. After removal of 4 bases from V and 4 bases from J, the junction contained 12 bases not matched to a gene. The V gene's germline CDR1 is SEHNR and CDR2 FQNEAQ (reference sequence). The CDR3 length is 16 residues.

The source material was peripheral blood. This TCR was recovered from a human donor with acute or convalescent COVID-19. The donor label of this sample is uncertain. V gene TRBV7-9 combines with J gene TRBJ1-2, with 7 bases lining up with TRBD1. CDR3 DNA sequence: TGTGCCAGCAGCTCAACCGCGGGACAGTTCGTCTATGGCTACACCTTC. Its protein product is CASSSTAGQFVYGYTF.